The 15 T cell receptor beta chains listed next were all sequenced from one sample in a study of T cells in Graves' hyperthyroidism and ophthalmopathy. Amplification of TCR beta CDR3 regions used RNA as the template. When the TCR CDR3 underwent first-round RT-PCR, the HTBI primer set was used. TCRdb re-called the multiplex PCR reads through MiXCR, storing one row per CDR3 protein. The sample holds 540,000 or so distinct CDR3 sequences, approximately 14% seen once. Material for sequencing was blood. The receptors here all came from a woman aged 30 to 39 with Graves' hyperthyroidism.

This clonotype was detected many times. The rearrangement joins TRBV2 to TRBJ2-1; D is perhaps TRBD2 (6 bases). The V gene's germline CDR1 is SNHLY and CDR2 FYNNEI. CDR3 size: 15 residues. V dropped 7 bases and J dropped 0 bases, with 13 bases sitting between them. CDR3 sequence reads: CASMGGWSSYNEQFF. The CDR3 bases are TGTGCCAGCATGGGGGGTTGGAGCTCCTACAATGAGCAGTTCTTC.

This clonotype was seen only once. DNA for the CDR3: TGTGCCAGCAGAAACACAGGGGGCACTGGAAACACCATATATTTT. Translating it yields CASRNTGGTGNTIYF. This chain uses TRBV12-3 or TRBV12-4 with TRBJ1-3; 9 nucleotides match TRBD1. The trim removed 6 bases at V and 2 bases at J, leaving 5 bases unmatched. The CDR3 has 15 amino acids.

This clonotype was detected ten times or more. The CDR3 here is CASSLAGQGHNEQFF. The CDR3 DNA sequence: TGCGCCAGCAGCTTGGCTGGACAGGGCCACAATGAGCAGTTCTTC. The rearrangement links TRBV5-1 to TRBJ2-1; TRBD1 aligns across 8 bases. J lost 5 bases, V lost 0 bases, and 4 bases had no gene match. Germline loops: CDR1 SGHRS, CDR2 YFSETQ. The CDR3 totals 15 residues.

The V and J genes are TRBV6-1 and TRBJ2-5, with TRBD2 matching over 11 bases. Germline V CDR1 and CDR2: MNHNS, SASEGT. The CDR3 loop spans 15 amino acids. V was clipped by 10 bases and J by 7 bases; unmatched bases: 14. The CDR3 reads CATKAGTSGGGTQYF. The CDR3 DNA reads TGTGCCACTAAGGCCGGGACTAGCGGAGGCGGGACCCAGTACTTC.

The table lists this clonotype with many counts. The J gene is TRBJ2-1, the V gene TRBV6-2 or TRBV6-3; TRBD1 matches 8 bases. J lost 6 bases, V lost 2 bases, and 6 bases had no gene match. There are 15 residues in the CDR3. Germline CDR1 reads MNHEY; CDR2 reads SVGEGT. The CDR3 nucleotides read TGTGCCAGCAGTTACCCCGGACAGGGCGTCAATGAGCAGTTCTTC. This encodes CASSYPGQGVNEQFF.

This clonotype has ten or more counts. This chain connects TRBV12-3 or TRBV12-4 to TRBJ1-1; 7 bases match TRBD1. Trimming removed 3 bases from V and 4 bases from J; junction bases left unmatched: 8. CDR3 length equals 15 residues. The CDR3 DNA is TGTGCCAGCAGTTTGCAGGGGGTTGGCAGCACTGAAGCTTTCTTT. Its protein is CASSLQGVGSTEAFF.

This clonotype was detected only once. The rearrangement joins TRBV24-1 to TRBJ2-1; 8 positions match TRBD2. From germline, CDR1 is KGHDR and CDR2 SFDVKD. V gave up 3 bases and J gave up 3 bases; unmatched junction bases: 6. The CDR3 extends over 16 amino acids. The CDR3 loop is CATSDRSGGVYNEQFF. The CDR3 nucleotides read TGTGCCACCAGTGATCGCTCGGGGGGGGTCTACAATGAGCAGTTCTTC.

The rearrangement joins TRBV7-9 to TRBJ2-2; TRBD1 aligns across 8 bases. The CDR3 runs to 16 residues. Germline V CDR1 and CDR2: SEHNR, FQNEAQ (reference sequence). V shed 6 bases and J 2 bases; nucleotides not matched to a gene: 8. The CDR3 DNA reads TGTGCCAGCAGTCCCCCAGGGGGCGCAAACACCGGGGAGCTGTTTTTT. Translation: CASSPPGGANTGELFF.

The V and J genes are TRBV30 and TRBJ2-3; D unresolved. V shed 1 base and J shed 4 bases, with 9 bases lying between them. Germline-derived CDR1 and CDR2 are GTSNPN and SVGIG (reference sequence). This CDR3 spans 13 amino acids. The CDR3: CAWSARGPDTQYF. The CDR3 region has the DNA TGTGCCTGGAGTGCTCGTGGCCCAGATACGCAGTATTTT.

This clonotype was counted many times. The V and J genes are TRBV18 and TRBJ1-4; D unclear. Germline CDR1 reads KGHSH; CDR2 reads LQKENI. Trimming pared 6 bases from V and 5 bases from J, leaving 7 bases between. The CDR3 is made up of 12 amino acids. In DNA form, the CDR3 reads TGTGCCAGCTCGCGGTTAAATGAAAAACTGTTTTTT. Protein: CASSRLNEKLFF.

This clonotype was counted once. A much larger clone lies a single base off, so this may be a read error. The V call is TRBV6-9, the J call TRBJ2-1; unclear D gene. This CDR3 spans 19 amino acids. Germline CDR1 and CDR2: MNHGY and SVAAGI. Trimming pared 3 bases from V and 7 bases from J, leaving 28 bases between. CDR3 sequence reads: CASSYKPLASPARVNEQFF. The CDR3 DNA sequence: TGTGCCAGCAGTTACAAGCCCTTAGCATCCCCCGCTAGAGTTAATGAGCAGTTCTTC.

With regard to this clonotype: With a much larger clone just one base away, this may be a read error. The chain couples TRBV5-1 to TRBJ1-1, with D hard to call. CDR1 is SGHRS, CDR2 YFSETQ, per germline. This CDR3 has 14 residues. Here the CDR3 reads CASSLRLMNTEALF. The CDR3 bases are TGCGCCAGCAGCTTGAGACTCATGAACACTGAAGCTCTCTTT. The full variable domain, its missing parts supplied by reference TRBV5-1 and TRBJ1-1, is KAGVTQTPRYLIKTRGQQVTLSCSPISGHRSVSWYQQTPGQGLQFLFEYFSETQRNKGNFPGRFSGRQFSNSRSEMNVSTLELGDSALYLCASSLRLMNTEALFGQGTRLTVV.

The CDR3 coding sequence is TGTGCCACCAGTGATTGGGGACTAGAACCCACCGGGGAGCTGTTTTTT. This encodes CATSDWGLEPTGELFF. V is TRBV24-1 and J is TRBJ2-2; TRBD2 matches 8 bases. Germline-derived CDR1 and CDR2 are KGHDR and SFDVKD. V trimming: 2 bases; J trimming: 4 bases; junction bases outside the gene matches: 5. The CDR3 runs to 16 residues.

This clonotype was seen a few times. The chain carries TRBV7-9 and TRBJ1-3; the D is unclear. The CDR3 covers 16 residues. Germline-derived CDR1 and CDR2 are SEHNR and FQNEAQ (reference sequence). Trimming took off 4 bases at V and 1 base at J, with 14 bases between the two ends. CDR3: CASSSPLGGSGNTIYF. The CDR3 nucleotides read TGTGCCAGCAGCTCCCCCTTGGGAGGATCTGGAAACACCATATATTTT.

The CDR3 is CASSWTGAWDEKLFF. The CDR3 region has the DNA TGTGCCAGCAGCTGGACAGGGGCTTGGGATGAAAAACTGTTTTTT. V is TRBV7-2 and J is TRBJ1-4; 9 nucleotides line up with TRBD1. This CDR3 has 15 residues. Per the germline V gene, CDR1 is SGHTA and CDR2 is FQGNSA. With V trimmed by 4 bases and J by 6 bases, 6 bases remained unmatched.